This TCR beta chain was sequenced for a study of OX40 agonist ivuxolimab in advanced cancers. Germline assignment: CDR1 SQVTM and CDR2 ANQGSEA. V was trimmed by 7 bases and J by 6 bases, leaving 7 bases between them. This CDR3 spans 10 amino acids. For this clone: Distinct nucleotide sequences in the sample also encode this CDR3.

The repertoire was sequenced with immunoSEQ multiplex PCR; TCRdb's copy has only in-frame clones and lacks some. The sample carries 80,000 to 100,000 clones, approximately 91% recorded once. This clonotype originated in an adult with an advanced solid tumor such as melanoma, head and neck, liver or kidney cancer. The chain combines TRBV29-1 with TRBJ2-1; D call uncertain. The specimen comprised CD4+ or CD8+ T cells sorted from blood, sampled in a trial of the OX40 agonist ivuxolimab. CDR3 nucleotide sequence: TGCAGCGCGGGTATCAATGAGCAGTTCTTC. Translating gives CSAGINEQFF.